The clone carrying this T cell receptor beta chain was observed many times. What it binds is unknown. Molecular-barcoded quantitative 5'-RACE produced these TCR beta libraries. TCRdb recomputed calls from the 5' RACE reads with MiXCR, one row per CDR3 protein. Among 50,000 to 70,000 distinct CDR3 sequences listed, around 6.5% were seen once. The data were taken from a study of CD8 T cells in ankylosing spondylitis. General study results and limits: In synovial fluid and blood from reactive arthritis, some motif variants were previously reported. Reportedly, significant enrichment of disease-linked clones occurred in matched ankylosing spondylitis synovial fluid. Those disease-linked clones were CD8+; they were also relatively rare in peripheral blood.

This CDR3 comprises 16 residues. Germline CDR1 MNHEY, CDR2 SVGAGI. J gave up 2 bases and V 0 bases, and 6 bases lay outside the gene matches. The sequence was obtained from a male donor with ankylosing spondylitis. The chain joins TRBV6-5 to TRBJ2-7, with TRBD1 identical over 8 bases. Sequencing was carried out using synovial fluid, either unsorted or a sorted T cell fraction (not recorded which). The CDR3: CASSYSPGQVTYEQYF. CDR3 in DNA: TGTGCCAGCAGTTACTCCCCGGGACAGGTAACCTACGAGCAGTACTTC.